Described below is a single T cell receptor beta chain sequence and its context. CDR3 length: 11 residues. CDR1 and CDR2 (germline): MNHEY, SVGAGI. V lost 7 bases, J lost 7 bases, and 8 bases lay in between. This sample is drawn from a study of cytotoxic CD8 clonotypes in ibrutinib-treated CLL. Assay used: immunoSEQ multiplex PCR; TCRdb lists only in-frame clones, some missing. The table has some 200,000 clones, approximately 68% seen once. This receptor was obtained from a human donor with chronic lymphocytic leukemia. The V gene is TRBV6-5, the J gene TRBJ2-1; the D is unclear. The specimen was PBMCs, collected after 24 months of ibrutinib treatment. The DNA of the CDR3 is TGTGCCAGCACCAGAGAAAATGAGCAGTTCTTC. Its translation: CASTRENEQFF.